This TCR beta chain was found in a study of OX40 agonist ivuxolimab in advanced cancers. Study details: In this trial design, patients received ivuxolimab intravenously at 0.01 to 10 mg/kg every 2 weeks. Males comprised roughly four fifths of the group, whose mean age was roughly 60 years (range 23 to 79).

Study-level points and caveats: Average numbers of expanded clones were greater in CD8+ T cells than in CD4+.

Autoimmune disease history or systemic immunosuppression was exclusionary. Of note for this clone: As yet, its antigen is unknown.

The repertoire was sequenced with immunoSEQ multiplex PCR; TCRdb's copy has only in-frame clones and lacks some. The sample has roughly 11,000 clones; about 75% are singletons. This CDR3 has 14 amino acids. Trimming removed 0 bases from V and 2 bases from J, with 7 bases in between. Germline V CDR1 and CDR2: SGDLS, YYNGEE. The TCR sequence derives from an adult with an advanced solid tumor such as melanoma, head and neck, liver or kidney cancer. Sequenced here: CD4+ or CD8+ T cells sorted from blood, sampled in a trial of the OX40 agonist ivuxolimab. V is TRBV9 and J is TRBJ2-3; D gene unclear. The CDR3 here is CASSVDGFTDTQYF. The CDR3, as DNA: TGTGCCAGCAGCGTAGACGGGTTCACAGATACGCAGTATTTT.